One and the same sample provided the 9 T cell receptor beta chains below, sequenced in a study of early T cells in non-severe SARS-CoV-2 infection. TCRdb itself ran the 5' RACE reads through MiXCR, one entry per CDR3 protein. In the table there are tens of thousands of distinct CDR3 sequences, around 13% of which are singletons. The material sequenced was whole blood. These receptor sequences come from an adult who was a healthcare worker with PCR-confirmed SARS-CoV-2 infection or an uninfected control (not recorded which).

This clonotype has at least ten counts. The chain carries TRBV4-2 and TRBJ2-1, with 7 nucleotides matching TRBD1. V dropped 2 bases and J dropped 5; count of bases not matched to a gene: 12. Germline V gene sequence: CDR1 LGHNA, CDR2 YNFKEQ. The CDR3 covers 17 residues. CDR3 nucleotide sequence: TGTGCCAGCAGCCAACGGTCAGGGGGATTAAAAAACAATGAGCAGTTCTTC. Protein: CASSQRSGGLKNNEQFF.

In this sample, this clonotype turned up a few times. The CDR3 sequence is CASSLGVTSQETQYF. CDR3 coding DNA: TGTGCCAGCAGCTTGGGAGTGACCTCCCAAGAGACCCAGTACTTC. V gene TRBV11-2 combines with J gene TRBJ2-5; tentative D call: TRBD2 (5 bases). Germline V gives CDR1 SGHAT, CDR2 FQNNGV. V was cut by 3 bases and J by 1 base, with 12 bases left in between. The CDR3 sequence is 15 residues long.

This clonotype was seen ten or more times. This chain uses TRBV2 with TRBJ2-1, with 9 nucleotides matching TRBD1. Trimming removed 10 bases from V and 7 bases from J; junction bases left unmatched: 8. The CDR3 runs to 13 residues. Germline V CDR1 and CDR2: SNHLY, FYNNEI. This CDR3 reads CATGQGRLNEQFF. The CDR3 coding sequence is TGTGCCACCGGACAGGGGAGGCTGAATGAGCAGTTCTTC.

This clonotype occurred many times. This sequence joins TRBV29-1 and TRBJ2-1; maybe TRBD2 (6 bases). The CDR3 consists of 12 residues. Trimming removed 3 bases at V and 8 bases at J, with 11 bases between. Germline V gene data show CDR1 as SQVTM and CDR2 as ANQGSEA. CDR3 residues: CSVDPEGHEQFF. The CDR3 nucleotides read TGCAGCGTTGACCCGGAGGGTCATGAGCAGTTCTTC.

This clonotype was counted at least ten times. The rearrangement joins TRBV6-5 to TRBJ1-6, with D hard to call. The CDR3 spans 15 residues. With 5 bases removed from V and 7 bases from J, the gap between germline ends came to 15 bases. The germline gives CDR1 MNHEY, CDR2 SVGAGI. The CDR3 loop reads CASSLGRRSNSPLHF. For the CDR3, the DNA is TGTGCCAGCAGTCTAGGCAGGAGATCAAATTCACCCCTCCACTTT.

This chain uses TRBV30 with TRBJ2-4, with 8 bases aligning to TRBD1. The length of the CDR3 is 16 residues. Germline values: CDR1 GTSNPN, CDR2 SVGIG (reference sequence). The junction had 8 bases not matched to a gene; V was cut back by 3 bases and J by 1 base. As DNA, the CDR3 is TGTGCCTGGAGATTGGACAGGGACATTGCCAAAAACATTCAGTACTTC. Its translation: CAWRLDRDIAKNIQYF.

This clonotype has ten or more counts. This sequence joins TRBV20-1 and TRBJ2-7; 8 bases match TRBD2. CDR3 length: 13 amino acids. The germline CDR1 and CDR2 sequences are DFQATT and SNEGSKA (reference sequence). V was clipped by 4 bases and J by 6 bases; unmatched bases: 8. The CDR3 spells CSAKQREWSEQYF. CDR3 coding DNA: TGCAGTGCTAAACAGCGGGAGTGGAGCGAGCAGTACTTC.

This clonotype was seen more than once but under ten times. The chain combines TRBV28 with TRBJ1-2, with a weak D call TRBD1 (5 bases). Germline CDR1 reads MDHEN; CDR2 reads SYDVKM. V lost 2 bases to trimming and J lost 8 bases, with 12 bases between them. The CDR3 extends over 13 amino acids. The chain's CDR3 is CASSLTGGGGYTF. The CDR3, as DNA: TGTGCCAGCAGTTTAACGGGGGGAGGAGGCTACACCTTC.

In its sample, this clonotype was seen a few times. The chain links TRBV7-2 to TRBJ1-5; possible D gene TRBD1, 5 bases. The CDR3 covers 13 residues. Germline values: CDR1 SGHTA, CDR2 FQGNSA. V lost 5 bases, J lost 6 bases, and 11 bases lay in between. The CDR3 bases are TGTGCCAGCAGCCAGGGTTTAAGTCAGCCCCAGCATTTT. Its protein is CASSQGLSQPQHF.